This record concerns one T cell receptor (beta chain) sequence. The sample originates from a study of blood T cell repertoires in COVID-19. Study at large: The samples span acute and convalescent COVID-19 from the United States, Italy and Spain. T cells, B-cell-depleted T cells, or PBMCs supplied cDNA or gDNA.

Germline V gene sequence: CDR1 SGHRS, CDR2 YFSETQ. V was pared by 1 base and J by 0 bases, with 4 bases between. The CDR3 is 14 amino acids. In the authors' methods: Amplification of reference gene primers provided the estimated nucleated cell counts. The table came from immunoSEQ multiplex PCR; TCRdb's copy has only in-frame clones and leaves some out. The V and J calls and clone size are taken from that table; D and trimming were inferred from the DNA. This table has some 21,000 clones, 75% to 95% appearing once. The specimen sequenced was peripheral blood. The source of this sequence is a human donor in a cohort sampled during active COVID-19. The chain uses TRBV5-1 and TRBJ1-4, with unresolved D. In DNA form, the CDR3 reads TGCGCCAGCAGCTTGCGTGCAACTAATGAAAAACTGTTTTTT. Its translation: CASSLRATNEKLFF. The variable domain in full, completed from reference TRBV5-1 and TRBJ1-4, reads KAGVTQTPRYLIKTRGQQVTLSCSPISGHRSVSWYQQTPGQGLQFLFEYFSETQRNKGNFPGRFSGRQFSNSRSEMNVSTLELGDSALYLCASSLRATNEKLFFGSGTQLSVL.